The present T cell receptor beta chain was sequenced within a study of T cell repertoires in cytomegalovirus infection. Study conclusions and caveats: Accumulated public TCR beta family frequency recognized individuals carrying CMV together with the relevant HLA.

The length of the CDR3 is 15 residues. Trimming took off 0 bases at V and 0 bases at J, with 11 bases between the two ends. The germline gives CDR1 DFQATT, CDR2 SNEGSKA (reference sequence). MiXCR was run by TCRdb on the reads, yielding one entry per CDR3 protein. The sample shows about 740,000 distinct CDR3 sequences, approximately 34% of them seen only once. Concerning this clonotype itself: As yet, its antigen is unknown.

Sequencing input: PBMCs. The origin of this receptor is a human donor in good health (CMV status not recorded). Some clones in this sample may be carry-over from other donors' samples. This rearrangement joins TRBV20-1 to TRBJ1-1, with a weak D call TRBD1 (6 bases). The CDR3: CSARDPRGVNTEAFF. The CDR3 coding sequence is TGCAGTGCTAGAGATCCGAGGGGGGTGAACACTGAAGCTTTCTTT.